The 13 T cell receptor beta chains below all came from one sample that was sequenced in a study of radiotherapy plus CTLA-4 blockade in lung cancer. Produced via immunoSEQ multiplex PCR; TCRdb's table is partial and in-frame only. The repertoire has about 110,000 clones, over 65% of them found once; the top ten carry 2.5% to 3.5%. The sequencing here drew on peripheral blood, taken from a patient treated with radiotherapy plus ipilimumab. These receptor sequences come from a human donor with non-small cell lung cancer that progressed on radiotherapy plus ipilimumab. Some clones in this sample may be carry-over from other donors' samples.

The chain links TRBV10-3 to TRBJ2-7, with D possibly TRBD1 on 5 matching bases. The V end was cut by 3 bases, the J end by 3 bases, with 6 bases between. This CDR3 is 12 amino acids long. Germline CDR1 ENHRY, CDR2 SYGVKD. In nucleotides, the CDR3 is TGTGCCATCAGTGAAGGGGACTACGAGCAGTACTTC. Translated: CAISEGDYEQYF.

CDR3 nucleotide sequence: TGTGCCAGCAGCTTAGTACCGGAGGGGACCCAGTACTTC. It is translated as CASSLVPEGTQYF. V usage is TRBV7-2 and J usage is TRBJ2-5; possibly TRBD2 for D (6 bases). CDR3 length: 13 residues. V gave up 1 base and J gave up 7 bases, with 10 bases separating them. Germline values: CDR1 SGHTA, CDR2 FQGNSA.

The table lists this clone with a few counts. This chain connects TRBV5-1 to TRBJ2-3; D is possibly TRBD2 (5 bases). Germline values: CDR1 SGHRS, CDR2 YFSETQ. V lost 4 bases to trimming and J lost 3 bases, with 12 bases between them. The CDR3 contains 14 residues. The CDR3 loop reads CASSITSETDTQYF. The CDR3 DNA follows: TGCGCCAGCAGCATCACTAGTGAAACAGATACGCAGTATTTT.

This chain connects TRBV25-1 to TRBJ2-3; 12 bases agree with TRBD2. From germline, CDR1 is MGHDK and CDR2 SYGVNS. V gave up 5 bases and J gave up 4 bases; unmatched junction bases: 10. The length of the CDR3 is 17 residues. The CDR3 is CASSPMTSGGRADTQYF. CDR3 nucleotides: TGTGCCAGCAGTCCCATGACTAGCGGGGGTAGAGCAGATACGCAGTATTTT.

Concerning this clone: Within the sample, other DNA sequences also encode this same CDR3. J is TRBJ1-1 and V is TRBV7-2, with D maybe TRBD1 (5 bases). This CDR3 region has 13 residues. CDR1 and CDR2 (germline): SGHTA, FQGNSA. Trimming took off 9 bases at V and 1 base at J, with 12 bases between the two ends. CDR3 DNA: TGTGCCAGTCAGAGCAGGGCGAACACTGAAGCTTTCTTT. This codes for CASQSRANTEAFF.

The chain uses TRBV11-2 and TRBJ1-2; D unclear. Germline CDR1 SGHAT, CDR2 FQNNGV. The CDR3 has 15 amino acids. V dropped 3 bases and J dropped 4 bases, with 15 bases sitting between them. The CDR3 DNA reads TGTGCCAGCAGCTTCTTAGGTACAGTCGGCTATGGCTACACCTTC. The encoded protein is CASSFLGTVGYGYTF.

Points on this clone: The junction departs from germline at one end; a sequencing error may be responsible. CDR3 sequence reads: CVSSVALAGAIKHNEQFF. CDR3 coding DNA: TGTGTCAGCAGCGTGGCGCTAGCGGGGGCCATTAAGCACAATGAGCAGTTCTTC. The chain employs TRBV9 and TRBJ2-1; 10 bases agree with TRBD2. From germline, CDR1 is SGDLS and CDR2 YYNGEE. The CDR3 totals 18 residues. Full variable domain (outside the CDR3, taken from reference TRBV9 and TRBJ2-1): DSGVTQTPKHLITATGQRVTLRCSPRSGDLSVYWYQQSLDQGLQFLIQYYNGEERAKGNILERFSAQQFPDLHSELNLSSLELGDSALYFCVSSVALAGAIKHNEQFFGPGTRLTVL.

This chain uses TRBV2 with TRBJ2-5, with D unclear. The V gene lost 8 bases and the J gene lost 5 bases, with 15 bases spanning the gap. The CDR3 is 13 amino acids. CDR1 is SNHLY and CDR2 is FYNNEI in the germline V gene. The CDR3 loop reads CASELVFGETQYF. The CDR3 bases are TGTGCCAGCGAGTTGGTCTTCGGGGAGACCCAGTACTTC.

The rearrangement links TRBV5-1 to TRBJ1-2; possible D gene TRBD1, 5 bases. CDR1 SGHRS and CDR2 YFSETQ come from the germline V gene. Trimming removed 4 bases at V and 6 bases at J, with 19 bases between. The CDR3 runs 15 residues. CDR3 in amino acids: CASSRGVQWENGYTF. The CDR3 DNA reads TGCGCCAGCAGCAGAGGGGTGCAATGGGAAAATGGCTACACCTTC.

The chain recombines TRBV5-1 with TRBJ2-3, with D unclear. CDR3 size: 13 residues. V shed 0 bases and J shed 5 bases, with 7 bases lying between them. The germline CDR1 and CDR2 sequences are SGHRS and YFSETQ. CDR3 nucleotides: TGCGCCAGCAGCTTGGATGGCGGAGATACGCAGTATTTT. Translating gives CASSLDGGDTQYF.

The CDR3 sequence is CASRLQGAVTEAFF. The DNA for the CDR3 is TGTGCCAGCAGACTACAGGGGGCGGTTACTGAAGCTTTCTTT. The gene calls are TRBV6-5 and TRBJ1-1, with 9 positions matching TRBD1. CDR1 MNHEY and CDR2 SVGAGI come from the germline V gene. The CDR3 runs to 14 residues. J gave up 5 bases and V 6 bases, and 7 bases lay outside the gene matches.

This sequence joins TRBV5-1 and TRBJ2-7; TRBD1 agrees at 7 bases. J was trimmed by 6 bases and V by 0 bases; bases with no gene match: 9. This CDR3 is 15 amino acids long. CDR1 and CDR2 from the germline V gene are SGHRS and YFSETQ. DNA for the CDR3: TGCGCCAGCAGCTTGGAGTCAGGGGGTTGGGGCGAGCAGTACTTC. Its translation: CASSLESGGWGEQYF.

The rearrangement links TRBV7-9 to TRBJ1-1, with TRBD1 as a possible D gene (5 bases). Trimming pared 2 bases from V and 11 bases from J, leaving 12 bases between. The germline gives CDR1 SEHNR, CDR2 FQNEAQ (reference sequence). The CDR3 length is 12 residues. This CDR3 is CASSLTREGAFF. The CDR3 nucleotides read TGTGCCAGCAGCTTAACCAGGGAGGGGGCTTTCTTT.